The clone carrying this TCR beta chain occurred a few times. This CDR3 spans 13 amino acids. Germline loops: CDR1 MNHNS, CDR2 SASEGT. With 6 bases clipped from V and 9 bases from J, the junction kept 10 bases outside the gene matches. The data were taken from a study of human T cells and chemical hapten exposure. Overall study context: In the sensitization step, 2% DPC was placed on about 2 cm by about 2 cm of upper inner arm skin. Once 0.01% DPC had been applied to the upper back by patch test, readings were taken at 6 days.

As for time point: pre-sensitization, week 0. Indicated treatment: therapeutic diphenylcyclopropenone sensitization with weekly scalp DPC. The authors extracted total RNA from unfractionated whole blood. TCRdb analysed the RACE reads with MiXCR anew, one entry per CDR3 protein. Altogether about 120,000 distinct CDR3 sequences are present, roughly 13% being singletons, with the ten largest covering around 2.8%. Sequences were derived from whole blood, sampled in connection with sensitization to the hapten diphenylcyclopropenone (DPC). This TCR came from a woman between 18 and 30 years old with alopecia areata. Some clones in this sample may be carry-over from other donors' samples. This chain uses TRBV6-1 with TRBJ2-5; 7 positions agree with TRBD2. CDR3 region: CASSGGQRGAQYF. CDR3 bases: TGTGCCAGCAGCGGAGGCCAACGGGGGGCCCAGTACTTC.